This T cell receptor beta chain was identified in a study of cytomegalovirus exposure and HLA in healthy donors. Sequencing used immunoSEQ multiplex PCR; TCRdb keeps in-frame clones, though not all of them. Of about 78,000 clones in the sample, almost 97% were seen once. Germline V gene data show CDR1 as MNHEY and CDR2 as SVGAGI. J lost 6 bases, V lost 6 bases, and 11 bases had no gene match. The CDR3 extends over 15 amino acids. The chain carries TRBV6-5 and TRBJ1-2, with 9 bases aligning to TRBD1. This clonotype originated in a young man in good health and CMV-seropositive. Material: PBMCs. CDR3 protein: CASRPPPGQGDGYTF. The CDR3 region has the DNA TGTGCCAGCAGACCCCCACCGGGACAGGGAGATGGCTACACCTTC.